This T cell receptor beta chain was retrieved from a study of blood T cell repertoires in COVID-19 (dated by TCRdb to the early 2020s). Some background on the complete study: Samples covering the acute and convalescent phases of COVID-19 were provided by collaborators in the United States, Italy and Spain. The prospective study material was composed of cDNA or gDNA derived from T cells, B-cell-depleted T cells, or PBMCs. Subjects who had been exposed to COVID-19, were actively infected with it, or had recovered from it provided the deeply sampled blood TCRbeta repertoires that made up the dataset. The repertoires were released in a freely available public database meant as a resource for research on the immune response to SARS-CoV-2. The samples were drawn from the first 160 participants of the ongoing ImmuneRACE study and from over a thousand subjects provided by 6 global collaborators. Sample metadata almost always included a de-identified subject ID, COVID-19 status, age in years and sex. Where available, HLA class I and class II types were obtained from metadata supplied by the sample provider rather than from assay-based typing.

The immunoSEQ Assay, a bias-controlled multiplex PCR, was used to amplify TCRbeta CDR3 regions from genomic DNA. The authors' analysis ran thus. The number of nucleated cells in each sample was estimated by amplification of reference gene primers within the assay. Sequence reads were collapsed and filtered to measure the absolute abundance of every unique TCRbeta CDR3 rearrangement. Productive Simpson clonality was computed per sample as the square root of Simpson's diversity index over productive rearrangements. Here the immuneACCESS table is served through TCRdb, limited to in-frame sequences with V and J called. Missing clones are a known gap in these copies; in checked studies unresolved V genes cover under half, and the rest lacks a known reason. For V, J and clone size, that table is used; D and trimming come from the DNA. The table for this sample lists about 160,000 clones; approximately 87% of them were counted only once. The top ten hold about a tenth of the sample.

At one collaborating source in Seattle, patients were enrolled during active infection and were followed longitudinally through the course of disease. Collaborating institutions collected whole blood in K2EDTA tubes following their own protocols. For TCRbeta analysis, collaborators shipped samples in one of three forms: frozen whole blood, isolated PBMCs, or DNA extracted from either of those sample types. V is cut back by 5 bases and J by 0 bases, with 6 bases in the junction unmatched. Based on the germline V gene (reference sequence), the CDR1 and CDR2 sequences are GTSNPN and SVGIG. The CDR3 measures 15 amino acids from cysteine to phenylalanine. Just CDR3 DNA is preserved here, 45 bases in frame from base 1. The paper's findings and limits, for the study overall: Clinical and demographic metadata were provided uncurated, with the amount varying by source and participant.

As for this clone: Its antigen target is currently unknown. Within one base of it there is no much larger clone, and no base qualities were kept.

The receptor chain draws on TRBV30 and TRBJ2-2; TRBD1 fits 7 bases in the junction. The sequence came from a woman in her 70s with COVID-19, enrolled during active disease. Sequences were obtained from peripheral blood. The nucleotide sequence is given as TGTGCCTGGGTTACCGGGACAGCGAACACCGGGGAGCTGTTTTTT. Translated, it reads CAWVTGTANTGELFF.